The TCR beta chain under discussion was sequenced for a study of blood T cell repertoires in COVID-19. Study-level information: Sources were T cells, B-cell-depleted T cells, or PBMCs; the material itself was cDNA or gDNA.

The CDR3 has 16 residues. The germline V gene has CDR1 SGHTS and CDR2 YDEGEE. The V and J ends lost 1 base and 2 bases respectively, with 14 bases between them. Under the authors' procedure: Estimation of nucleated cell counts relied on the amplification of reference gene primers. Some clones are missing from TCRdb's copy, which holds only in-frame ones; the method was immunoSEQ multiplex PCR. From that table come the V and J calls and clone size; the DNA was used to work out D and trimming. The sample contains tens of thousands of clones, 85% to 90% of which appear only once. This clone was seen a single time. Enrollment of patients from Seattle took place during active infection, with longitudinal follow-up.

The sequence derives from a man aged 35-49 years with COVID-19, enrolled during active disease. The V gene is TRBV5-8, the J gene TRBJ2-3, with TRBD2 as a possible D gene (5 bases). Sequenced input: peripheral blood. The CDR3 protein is CASSLRGRSPTDTQYF. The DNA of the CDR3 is TGTGCCAGCAGCTTGAGAGGGCGGTCCCCCACAGATACGCAGTATTTT.